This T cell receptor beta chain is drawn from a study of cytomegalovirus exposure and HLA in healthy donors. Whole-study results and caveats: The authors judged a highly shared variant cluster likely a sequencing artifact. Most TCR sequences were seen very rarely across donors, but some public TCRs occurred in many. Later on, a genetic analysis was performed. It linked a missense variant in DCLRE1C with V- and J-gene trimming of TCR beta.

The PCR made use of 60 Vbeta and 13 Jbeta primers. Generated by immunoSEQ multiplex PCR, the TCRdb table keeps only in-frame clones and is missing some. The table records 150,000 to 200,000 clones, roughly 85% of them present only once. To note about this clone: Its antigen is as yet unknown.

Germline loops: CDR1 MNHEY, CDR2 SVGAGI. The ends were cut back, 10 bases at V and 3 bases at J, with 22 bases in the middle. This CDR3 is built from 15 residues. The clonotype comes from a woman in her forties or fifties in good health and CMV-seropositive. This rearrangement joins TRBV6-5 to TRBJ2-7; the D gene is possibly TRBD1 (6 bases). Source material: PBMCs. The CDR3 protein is CATKKGIQGNYEQYF. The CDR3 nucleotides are TGTGCCACCAAAAAAGGGATACAGGGAAACTACGAGCAGTACTTC.